The 20 T cell receptor beta chains in this list originate from one sample, sequenced in a study of cytomegalovirus exposure and HLA in healthy donors (dated by TCRdb to the late 2010s). Library method: the immunoSEQ multiplex PCR assay. The multiplex PCR relied on a mix of 60 forward primers for TCR Vbeta segments and 13 reverse primers for TCR Jbeta segments. The table was pulled from immuneACCESS by TCRdb, which kept in-frame rearrangements only. Such tables lose some clones; where checked, under half of the loss comes from unresolved V genes, and the rest has no known cause. The sample profile shows approximately 140,000 clones; roughly three quarters of them were found once. The ten largest clones represent about 3.5% of the sample. The sequencing input was PBMCs. The receptor set was obtained from a human donor in good health.

CDR3 coding DNA: TGTGCCAGCAGCGCGGGGGGGATCGCCTACGAGCAGTACTTC. The encoded protein is CASSAGGIAYEQYF. V and J are TRBV11-3 and TRBJ2-5, with 9 bases fitting TRBD2. The end of the DNA fits TRBJ2-7 better, so the J call may be wrong. CDR1 is SGHNT and CDR2 is YENEEA in the germline V gene. The CDR3 has 14 amino acids.

V usage is TRBV4-3 and J usage is TRBJ1-4; 8 nucleotides agree with TRBD1. Germline CDR1 is LGHNA and CDR2 is YSLEER. The V segment lost 1 base and the J segment 8 bases; nucleotides outside the gene matches: 3. This CDR3 region has 14 residues. The CDR3 DNA follows: TGCGCCAGCAGCCAAGGACAGGGGTGGGAAAAACTGTTTTTT. Translation: CASSQGQGWEKLFF.

This clone was recorded once. This sequence joins TRBV4-2 and TRBJ2-7; D is possibly TRBD2 (5 bases). V was pared by 3 bases and J by 3 bases, with 12 bases between. This CDR3 is 14 amino acids long. CDR1 is LGHNA, CDR2 YNFKEQ, per germline. The CDR3 DNA is TGTGCCAGCAGCCACGAGGGAGTAAGCTACGAGCAGTACTTC. Translating it yields CASSHEGVSYEQYF.

The rearrangement links TRBV27 to TRBJ1-5; D not certain. Germline CDR1 reads MNHEY; CDR2 reads SMNVEV (reference sequence). V dropped 5 bases and J dropped 3 bases, with 20 bases sitting between them. This CDR3 contains 17 residues. CDR3 loop: CASSPWSGQINNQPQHF. In nucleotides, the CDR3 is TGTGCCAGCAGTCCTTGGTCTGGGCAGATTAACAATCAGCCCCAGCATTTT.

The gene calls are TRBV7-2 and TRBJ1-1; D not resolved. Trimming removed 5 bases from V and 1 base from J, with 8 bases in between. CDR3 size: 13 residues. Germline CDR1 SGHTA, CDR2 FQGNSA. CDR3 bases: TGTGCCAGCAGCCCACTAACGAACACTGAAGCTTTCTTT. It is translated as CASSPLTNTEAFF.

The gene calls are TRBV9 and TRBJ2-3, with no clear D. Per germline, CDR1 SGDLS and CDR2 YYNGEE. The CDR3 runs 12 residues. Trimming took 4 bases from V and 11 from J, leaving 14 bases between them. CDR3 coding DNA: TGTGCCAGCAGCCCCAGTTTGGCTCTGCAGTATTTT. Amino acids: CASSPSLALQYF.

This clone was observed once. V and J are TRBV5-1 and TRBJ2-3; unclear D gene. The CDR3 spans 18 residues. Deletions cut 0 bases from V and 2 bases from J, with 19 bases between. Germline values: CDR1 SGHRS, CDR2 YFSETQ. Here the CDR3 DNA reads TGCGCCAGCAGCTTGGGCCGCTTAACCGGGTTTTCCACAGATACGCAGTATTTT. Its protein is CASSLGRLTGFSTDTQYF.

The J gene is TRBJ2-3, the V gene TRBV7-8; the D gene is possibly TRBD2 (5 bases). This CDR3 spans 13 amino acids. V dropped 5 bases and J dropped 6 bases, with 12 bases sitting between them. In germline, CDR1 is SGHVS, CDR2 FQNEAQ. CDR3 in DNA: TGTGCCAGCAGCCTCCTACTAGGCGATACGCAGTATTTT. It translates to CASSLLLGDTQYF. The full variable domain, in which reference TRBV7-8 and TRBJ2-3 provide the parts outside the CDR3, is GAGVSQSPRYKVAKRGQDVALRCDPISGHVSLFWYQQALGQGPEFLTYFQNEAQLDKSGLPSDRFFAERPEGSVSTLKIQRTQQEDSAVYLCASSLLLGDTQYFGPGTRLTVL.

The chain combines TRBV5-1 with TRBJ2-5; 9 nucleotides match TRBD2. The closer fit of TRBJ2-7 to the DNA end suggests the J call may be wrong. CDR1 and CDR2 from the germline V gene are SGHRS and YFSETQ. CDR3 length: 17 residues. Here the CDR3 DNA reads TGCGCCAGCAGCTTGAGGCTAGCGGGACAAAAGTCCTACGAGCAGTACTTC. Its protein is CASSLRLAGQKSYEQYF.

The chain combines TRBV4-1 with TRBJ1-2; 7 nucleotides match TRBD1. The length of the CDR3 is 12 residues. Germline CDR1 and CDR2: MGHRA and YSYEKL. J lost 6 bases, V lost 6 bases, and 4 bases had no gene match. CDR3 residues: CASSPTGDGYTF. The CDR3 bases are TGCGCCAGCAGTCCCACAGGGGATGGCTACACCTTC.

V is TRBV11-3 and J is TRBJ1-1, with D maybe TRBD1 (6 bases). The CDR3 totals 13 residues. V lost 1 base to trimming and J lost 3 bases, with 6 bases between them. From germline, CDR1 is SGHNT and CDR2 YENEEA. The CDR3 region is CASSLGGHTEAFF. The CDR3 nucleotides are TGTGCCAGCAGCTTAGGGGGGCACACTGAAGCTTTCTTT.

This chain links TRBV7-8 with TRBJ2-7, with 9 bases lining up with TRBD2. This CDR3 has 13 amino acids. CDR1 is SGHVS, CDR2 FQNEAQ, per germline. Germline trimming cut 7 bases from V and 6 bases from J; bases unmatched to any gene: 7. DNA of the CDR3: TGTGCCAGCATACCTCCGACTAGCGGCGAGCAGTACTTC. Translating it yields CASIPPTSGEQYF.

The chain is built from TRBV5-4 and TRBJ2-5; D may be TRBD1 (6 bases). Germline CDR1 SGHNT, CDR2 YYREEE (reference sequence). Deletions cut 0 bases from V and 3 bases from J, with 9 bases between. CDR3 length: 14 residues. CDR3 in DNA: TGTGCCAGCAGCTTGGGGGCAGGGGAAGAGACCCAGTACTTC. It codes for CASSLGAGEETQYF.

The chain links TRBV5-4 to TRBJ1-6; D possibly corresponds to TRBD1 (6 bases). V was trimmed by 0 bases and J by 9 bases, leaving 13 bases between them. This CDR3 is 15 amino acids long. Germline CDR1 and CDR2: SGHNT and YYREEE (reference sequence). In DNA, the CDR3 is TGTGCCAGCAGCTTGGAAGGCAGGGGCGGTTCACCCCTCCACTTT. It yields the protein CASSLEGRGGSPLHF.

This clone showed up just once. The chain is built from TRBV19 and TRBJ2-2, with 10 bases lining up with TRBD1. This CDR3 has 17 amino acids. V shed 7 bases and J 7 bases; nucleotides not matched to a gene: 15. The V gene's germline CDR1 is LNHDA and CDR2 SQIVND (reference sequence). The CDR3 loop is CASTPGQGFSVGGELFF. The CDR3 DNA reads as TGTGCCAGTACCCCGGGACAGGGGTTTTCTGTAGGCGGGGAGCTGTTTTTT. Drawing the rest from reference TRBV19 and TRBJ2-2, the complete variable domain is DGGITQSPKYLFRKEGQNVTLSCEQNLNHDAMYWYRQDPGQGLRLIYYSQIVNDFQKGDIAEGYSVSREKKESFPLTVTSAQKNPTAFYLCASTPGQGFSVGGELFFGEGSRLTVL.

This sequence joins TRBV5-6 and TRBJ1-2; D is perhaps TRBD1 (5 bases). The CDR3 runs to 14 residues. Germline assignment: CDR1 SGHDT and CDR2 YYEEEE. V dropped 4 bases and J dropped 4 bases, with 14 bases sitting between them. The CDR3 region is CASSGSAGPYGYTF. The CDR3 bases are TGTGCCAGCAGCGGTTCTGCAGGGCCCTATGGCTACACCTTC.

The V and J genes are TRBV5-1 and TRBJ2-7, with 8 bases fitting TRBD1. CDR3 length: 15 amino acids. After removal of 4 bases from V and 0 bases from J, the junction contained 6 bases not matched to a gene. CDR1 and CDR2 (germline): SGHRS, YFSETQ. In nucleotides, the CDR3 is TGCGCCAGCAGCCCGACAGGGGACCACTCCTACGAGCAGTACTTC. This codes for CASSPTGDHSYEQYF.

This sequence joins TRBV6-4 and TRBJ1-2; 8 positions agree with TRBD1. The CDR3 spans 16 residues. The germline CDR1 and CDR2 sequences are MRHNA and SNTAGT. After removal of 3 bases from V and 6 bases from J, the junction contained 12 bases not matched to a gene. CDR3 in DNA: TGTGCCAGCAGTGAGGGCGGACAGGGTTCTTATCATGGCTACACCTTC. Translated: CASSEGGQGSYHGYTF.

The rearrangement uses TRBV7-8 and TRBJ2-7; 7 bases are shared with TRBD1. Germline V CDR1 and CDR2: SGHVS, FQNEAQ. Trimming took 4 bases from V and 0 from J; bases not matched to a gene: 3. The CDR3 has 14 amino acids. As DNA, the CDR3 is TGTGCCAGCAGCTACGACAGGGTCTCCTACGAGCAGTACTTC. Translating gives CASSYDRVSYEQYF.

V usage is TRBV7-2 and J usage is TRBJ2-1; 9 nucleotides agree with TRBD1. The CDR3 is 15 amino acids. Unmatched junction bases numbered 5, after V lost 3 bases and J lost 5 bases. Germline CDR1 reads SGHTA; CDR2 reads FQGNSA. The CDR3 loop is CASSFSGQGDNEQFF. The CDR3 nucleotides are TGTGCCAGCAGCTTCTCGGGACAGGGTGACAATGAGCAGTTCTTC.